This T cell receptor beta chain was identified during a study of radiotherapy plus CTLA-4 blockade in lung cancer. Looking at the study overall: Objective responses arose in around a sixth of patients, and 25% to 35% experienced disease control.

Concerning this clone itself: Its target is not known.

The CDR3 runs to 18 residues. Germline values: CDR1 SGHNT, CDR2 YYREEE (reference sequence). With 0 bases clipped from V and 0 bases from J, the junction kept 7 bases outside the gene matches. The study treated chemo-refractory metastatic non-small-cell lung cancer patients with focal radiation plus ipilimumab CTLA-4 blockade. Sequencing was performed with immunoSEQ multiplex PCR; in TCRdb, only in-frame clones are kept and a portion is missing. The profile shows around 99,000 clones, 85% to 90% of them singletons. Study-level results: Early clonal dynamics of blood T cells, together with interferon-beta, were reported as the best response predictor. In blood, TCR clones derived from the tumor expanded after radiotherapy plus ipilimumab.

The J gene is TRBJ2-1, the V gene TRBV5-4; 9 bases map to TRBD1. The receptor was isolated from a human donor with non-small cell lung cancer that progressed on radiotherapy plus ipilimumab. Sequencing used peripheral blood, obtained from a patient treated with radiotherapy plus ipilimumab. CDR3 amino acids: CASSLGTGALISYNEQFF. DNA of the CDR3: TGTGCCAGCAGCTTGGGGACAGGGGCCCTTATCTCCTACAATGAGCAGTTCTTC.